A single sample gave rise to the 4 T cell receptor beta chains below, sequenced in a study of CD8+ T cells in alopecia areata. The authors extracted RNA and reverse transcribed it into cDNA as the sequencing template. Assay: immunoSEQ multiplex PCR; the TCRdb copy retains only in-frame clones and omits some. The table lists roughly 100,000 clones, 85% to 90% of them singletons. Regarding treatment: oral pan-JAK inhibitor, 5-10 mg twice daily. The sequenced sample was CD8+ T cells sorted from blood, obtained at roughly week 30, from a patient treated with tofacitinib. The receptors stem from a human donor with alopecia areata.

This clone has just a few counts. The chain links TRBV29-1 to TRBJ2-2, with 9 bases aligning to TRBD2. Germline CDR1 SQVTM, CDR2 ANQGSEA. The CDR3 sequence is 14 residues long. The ends lost 3 bases at V and 6 bases at J; junction bases unmatched: 5. The CDR3 sequence is CSVDIAGAAGELFF. The CDR3 DNA is TGCAGCGTTGATATAGCGGGAGCCGCCGGGGAGCTGTTTTTT.

The genes are TRBV27 and TRBJ1-1; D is unresolved. Germline V CDR1 and CDR2: MNHEY, SMNVEV (reference sequence). This CDR3 has 12 amino acids. The V end was cut by 5 bases, the J end by 1 base, with 5 bases between. CDR3 sequence (DNA): TGTGCCAGCAGTAACTCGAACACTGAAGCTTTCTTT. As protein: CASSNSNTEAFF.

The chain employs TRBV5-4 and TRBJ1-6; 8 bases fit TRBD1. J gave up 4 bases and V 5 bases, and 11 bases lay outside the gene matches. CDR3 size: 17 residues. Germline loops: CDR1 SGHNT, CDR2 YYREEE (reference sequence). The CDR3 protein is CASSYNLDRAYNSPLHF. The CDR3 nucleotides read TGTGCCAGCAGTTACAACCTGGACAGGGCTTATAATTCACCCCTCCACTTT.

This clone was recorded a few times. Written as DNA, the CDR3 is TGTGCCAGCAGCCATACTAGCGGAGCTGGCAATGAGCAGTTCTTC. This gives the protein CASSHTSGAGNEQFF. The chain links TRBV7-9 to TRBJ2-1; 8 nucleotides match TRBD2. V was pared by 5 bases and J by 6 bases, with 9 bases of the junction left unmatched. Per the germline V gene, CDR1 is SEHNR and CDR2 is FQNEAQ (reference sequence). The CDR3 length is 15 residues.